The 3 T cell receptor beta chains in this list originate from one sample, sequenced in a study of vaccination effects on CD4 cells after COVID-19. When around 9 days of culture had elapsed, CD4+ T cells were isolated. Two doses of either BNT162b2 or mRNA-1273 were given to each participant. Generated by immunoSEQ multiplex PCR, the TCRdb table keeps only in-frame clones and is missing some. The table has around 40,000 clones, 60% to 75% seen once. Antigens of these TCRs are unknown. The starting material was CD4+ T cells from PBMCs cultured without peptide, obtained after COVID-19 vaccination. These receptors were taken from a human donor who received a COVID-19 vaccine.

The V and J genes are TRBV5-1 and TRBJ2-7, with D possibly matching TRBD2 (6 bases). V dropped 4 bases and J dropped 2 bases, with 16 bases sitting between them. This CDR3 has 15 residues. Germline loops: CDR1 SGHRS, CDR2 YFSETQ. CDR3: CASSRSLRGAYEQYF. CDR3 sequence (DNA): TGCGCCAGCAGCCGGTCCCTACGCGGGGCCTACGAGCAGTACTTC. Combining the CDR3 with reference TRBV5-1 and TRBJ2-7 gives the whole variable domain KAGVTQTPRYLIKTRGQQVTLSCSPISGHRSVSWYQQTPGQGLQFLFEYFSETQRNKGNFPGRFSGRQFSNSRSEMNVSTLELGDSALYLCASSRSLRGAYEQYFGPGTRLTVT.

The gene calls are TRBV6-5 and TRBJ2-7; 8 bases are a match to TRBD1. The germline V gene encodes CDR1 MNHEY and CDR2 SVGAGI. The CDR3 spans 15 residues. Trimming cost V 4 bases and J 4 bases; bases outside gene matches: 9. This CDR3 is CASSFRTGNSYEQYF. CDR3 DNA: TGTGCCAGCAGTTTTAGGACAGGGAATTCGTACGAGCAGTACTTC.

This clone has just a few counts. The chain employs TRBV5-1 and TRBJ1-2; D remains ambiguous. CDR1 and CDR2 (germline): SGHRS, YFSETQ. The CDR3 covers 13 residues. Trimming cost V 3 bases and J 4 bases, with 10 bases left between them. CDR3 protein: CASSSWTGYGYTF. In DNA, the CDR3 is TGCGCCAGCAGCTCGTGGACCGGCTATGGCTACACCTTC.